This T cell receptor (beta chain) was identified in a study of control samples from healthy donors and cancer patients. Libraries were prepared by immunoSEQ multiplex PCR; TCRdb keeps only in-frame clonotypes and omits some of them. There are around 140,000 clones in the sample; around 90% occur only once, and approximately 7% lies in the top ten. CDR3 length: 13 residues. Germline CDR1 SGHVS, CDR2 FQNEAQ. V was cut by 1 base and J by 6 bases, with 7 bases left in between. The gene calls are TRBV7-8 and TRBJ1-5; D is possibly TRBD1 (5 bases). The sequenced sample was blood. The clonotype comes from a man aged 18 to 29 in good health. The CDR3 DNA reads TGTGCCAGCAGCTTAGGGGGGGTTCAGCCCCAGCATTTT. Translation gives CASSLGGVQPQHF.